This is a list of T cell receptor beta chains from one sample in a study of read filtering for tumor transcriptome and immune sequencing. TCRdb independently ran MiXCR on the reads; one entry per CDR3 protein. The sample yields over 50,000 distinct CDR3 sequences, about 19% seen once. The sequenced sample was a population of CD138-negative cells sorted from bone marrow. These receptors came from a donor at least 40 years old with multiple myeloma. CDR3s include the opening cysteine and the closing phenylalanine or tryptophan. The D gene is left open where the match is weak. Rows may omit the clone size; those that give it use once, few, many or a size class.

>.|TRBV14|TRBJ1-5|TRBD1
CASSPGQGNNQPRHF
TGTGCCAGCAGCCCGGGACAGGGAAACAATCAGCCCCGGCATTTT
>few|TRBV27|TRBJ1-5|TRBD1
CASSLTGGNQPQHF
TGTGCCAGCAGTTTAACAGGGGGCAATCAGCCCCAGCATTTT
>medium-sized|TRBV20-1|TRBJ2-1|TRBD2
CSARTSGRPPNEQFF
TGCAGTGCAAGGACTAGCGGGAGGCCGCCGAATGAGCAGTTCTTC
>many|TRBV14|TRBJ2-1|.
CASSQDLADEQFF
TGTGCCAGCAGCCAAGATTTGGCGGATGAGCAGTTCTTC
>many|TRBV7-3|TRBJ2-2|.
CASSLGQKTGELFF
TGTGCCAGCAGCTTAGGTCAGAAGACCGGGGAGCTGTTTTTT
>many|TRBV5-1|TRBJ2-7|TRBD2
CASSPTGTSTYEQYF
TGCGCCAGCAGCCCGACCGGGACTAGTACCTACGAGCAGTACTTC
>many|TRBV5-1|TRBJ2-7|TRBD1
CASSPGQVYDEQYF
TGCGCCAGCAGCCCAGGACAGGTTTACGACGAGCAGTACTTC
>.|TRBV12-3/TRBV12-4|TRBJ1-1|.
CASTLGKNTEAFF
TGTGCCAGCACCTTAGGGAAAAACACTGAAGCTTTCTTT
>many|TRBV6-5|TRBJ2-1|.
CASSYSRTPLYNEQFF
TGTGCCAGCAGTTACTCCCGGACTCCTCTTTACAATGAGCAGTTCTTC
>many|TRBV12-3/TRBV12-4|TRBJ2-2|.
CASSFEANGGELFF
TGTGCCAGCAGTTTTGAGGCTAACGGCGGGGAGCTGTTTTTT